This entry lists 14 T cell receptor beta chains sequenced from one sample in a study of T cells in Graves' hyperthyroidism and ophthalmopathy. RNA transcripts provided the source from which TCR beta CDR3 regions were amplified. During a first-round RT-PCR of the TCR CDR3, the HTBI primer set was used. Via MiXCR, TCRdb re-called the multiplex PCR reads, giving one row per CDR3 protein. Of about 640,000 distinct CDR3 sequences listed, about 15% are singletons. The sample consisted of blood. The receptors derive from a woman aged 45-59 years with Graves' ophthalmopathy.

This clonotype was picked up a small number of times. The chain is built from TRBV4-2 and TRBJ2-1; D is possibly TRBD2 (5 bases). V was shortened by 2 bases and J by 6 bases, with 8 bases between the two germline ends. The CDR3 extends over 13 amino acids. Germline-derived CDR1 and CDR2 are LGHNA and YNFKEQ. DNA for the CDR3: TGTGCCAGCAGCCAAATGACTACCAATGAGCAGTTCTTC. Translation gives CASSQMTTNEQFF.

The table lists this clonotype with many counts. V gene TRBV28 combines with J gene TRBJ1-5, with TRBD1 as a possible D gene (5 bases). Trimming pared 2 bases from V and 2 bases from J, leaving 10 bases between. Per the germline V gene, CDR1 is MDHEN and CDR2 is SYDVKM. CDR3 length: 15 amino acids. The CDR3, as DNA: TGTGCCAGCAGTTTACCTACGGGGGGCAATCAGCCCCAGCATTTT. Its translation is CASSLPTGGNQPQHF.

At least ten counts were recorded for this clonotype. The chain joins TRBV24-1 to TRBJ2-3; 10 bases map to TRBD2. The CDR3 is 19 residues long. The germline CDR1 and CDR2 sequences are KGHDR and SFDVKD. Trimming took 3 bases from V and 2 from J; bases not matched to a gene: 13. The CDR3 DNA reads TGTGCCACCAGTGATGACCCACTAAGGCTAGCGGGAGCCACAGATACGCAGTATTTT. Its translation: CATSDDPLRLAGATDTQYF.

This clonotype was seen many times. The chain carries TRBV6-1 and TRBJ1-4, with 9 bases matching TRBD1. The ends lost 9 bases at V and 2 bases at J; junction bases unmatched: 10. The CDR3 has 16 amino acids. Germline CDR1 and CDR2: MNHNS and SASEGT. As DNA, the CDR3 is TGTGCCAGTCAATCCCGGGACAGGGTCACTAATGAAAAACTGTTTTTT. Protein: CASQSRDRVTNEKLFF.

This clonotype was detected ten times or more. V usage is TRBV7-9 and J usage is TRBJ2-7, with D maybe TRBD1 (6 bases). Looked up from germline, CDR1 is SEHNR and CDR2 is FQNEAQ (reference sequence). V was cut by 5 bases and J by 2 bases, with 13 bases left in between. There are 14 residues in the CDR3. The chain's CDR3 is CASSTNRAPYEQYF. CDR3 DNA: TGTGCCAGCAGCACAAACAGGGCCCCCTACGAGCAGTACTTC.

This clonotype was seen at least ten times. The rearrangement uses TRBV5-1 and TRBJ2-2, with D maybe TRBD2 (8 bases). CDR3 length: 16 residues. V gave up 4 bases and J gave up 3 bases, with 16 bases separating them. CDR1 is SGHRS, CDR2 YFSETQ, per germline. The DNA for the CDR3 is TGCGCCAGCAGCCAAGGGACAGCGGGAGACACCGGGGAGCTGTTTTTT. Protein: CASSQGTAGDTGELFF.

This clonotype showed up just a few times. The V and J genes are TRBV27 and TRBJ1-5, with 8 positions matching TRBD1. Trimming at V came to 8 bases and at J to 3 bases, leaving 6 bases not matched to a gene. The CDR3 extends over 14 amino acids. Germline lookup yields CDR1 MNHEY and CDR2 SMNVEV (reference sequence). DNA for the CDR3: TGTGCCAGCGGCGACAGGGGAGACAATCAGCCCCAGCATTTT. Its translation: CASGDRGDNQPQHF.

This clonotype was picked up many times. The V call is TRBV5-1, the J call TRBJ1-1; TRBD1 aligns across 8 bases. Unmatched junction bases numbered 3, after V lost 6 bases and J lost 2 bases. CDR1 is SGHRS, CDR2 YFSETQ, per germline. The CDR3 is 13 amino acids. CDR3 bases: TGCGCCAGCAAGGGACAGGAAAACACTGAAGCTTTCTTT. It specifies CASKGQENTEAFF. Variable domain in full (rest from reference TRBV5-1 and TRBJ1-1): KAGVTQTPRYLIKTRGQQVTLSCSPISGHRSVSWYQQTPGQGLQFLFEYFSETQRNKGNFPGRFSGRQFSNSRSEMNVSTLELGDSALYLCASKGQENTEAFFGQGTRLTVV.

In its sample, this clonotype was seen many times. The chain uses TRBV7-2 and TRBJ2-7; 7 bases fit TRBD1. This CDR3 contains 16 residues. Per germline, CDR1 SGHTA and CDR2 FQGNSA. Trimming took 2 bases from V and 1 from J; bases not matched to a gene: 8. The CDR3 nucleotides are TGTGCCAGCAGCTTAACACACAGGGGAACGTCCTACGAGCAGTACTTC. Residues: CASSLTHRGTSYEQYF.

This clonotype was seen at least ten times. The chain recombines TRBV2 with TRBJ2-7; maybe TRBD1 (5 bases). V lost 6 bases and J lost 1, with 13 bases in between. CDR1 is SNHLY and CDR2 is FYNNEI in the germline V gene. This CDR3 spans 14 amino acids. The CDR3 DNA reads as TGTGCCAGCAGCCTAACAGGACCTTCCTACGAGCAGTACTTC. Translation: CASSLTGPSYEQYF.

This clonotype showed up many times. The chain has TRBV7-3 and TRBJ2-1; 9 positions match TRBD2. CDR1 is SGHTA, CDR2 FQGTGA, per germline. With 3 bases clipped from V and 5 bases from J, the junction kept 2 bases outside the gene matches. This CDR3 region has 14 residues. The CDR3 DNA reads TGTGCCAGCAGCTTGACTAGCGGAGACAATGAGCAGTTCTTC. Translating gives CASSLTSGDNEQFF.

This clonotype was counted ten times or more. For the CDR3, the DNA is TGTGCCAGCTACACCGGGACTAGCGGGAGCGATGAGCAGTTCTTC. Protein product: CASYTGTSGSDEQFF. V usage is TRBV2 and J usage is TRBJ2-1; 14 bases are a match to TRBD2. Germline V gene data show CDR1 as SNHLY and CDR2 as FYNNEI. The CDR3 contains 15 residues. V shed 8 bases, J shed 8 bases, and the junction held 8 bases outside the gene matches. Full variable domain (missing parts from reference TRBV2 and TRBJ2-1): EPEVTQTPSHQVTQMGQEVILRCVPISNHLYFYWYRQILGQKVEFLVSFYNNEISEKSEIFDDQFSVERPDGSNFTLKIRSTKLEDSAMYFCASYTGTSGSDEQFFGPGTRLTVL.

The rearrangement links TRBV11-2 to TRBJ2-1; weak D call: TRBD1 (6 bases). Germline values: CDR1 SGHAT, CDR2 FQNNGV. V was cut by 6 bases and J by 5 bases, with 17 bases left in between. The CDR3 runs 15 residues. CDR3 in DNA: TGTGCCAGCAGGCCGGTTGGACAGAAAGACAATGAGCAGTTCTTC. This translates into CASRPVGQKDNEQFF.

The sample holds many counts of this clonotype. This sequence joins TRBV11-1 and TRBJ2-5; D unclear. V shed 5 bases and J shed 6 bases, with 10 bases lying between them. Per the germline V gene, CDR1 is SGHAT and CDR2 is FQDESV (reference sequence). The CDR3 is 12 residues long. CDR3 region: CASSARLKTQYF. The DNA of the CDR3 is TGTGCCAGCAGCGCGAGGCTTAAGACCCAGTACTTC. The complete variable domain, with remaining parts taken from reference TRBV11-1 and TRBJ2-5, reads EAEVAQSPRYKITEKSQAVAFWCDPISGHATLYWYRQILGQGPELLVQFQDESVVDDSQLPKDRFSAERLKGVDSTLKIQPAELGDSAMYLCASSARLKTQYFGPGTRLLVL.